This T cell receptor (beta chain) appears in the sequencing data of a study of blood T cells in healthy people across ages. Using a J-beta primer mix together with a sample-barcoded 5' primer, a second PCR was run for roughly 6 to 11 cycles. TCRdb redid the calling of the 5' RACE reads with MiXCR, one entry per CDR3 protein. The data show 700,000 to 900,000 distinct CDR3 sequences, 25% to 30% seen once. Study-level results: A conclusive naive versus antigen-experienced comparison was prevented by the unsorted PBMCs. Estimates based on one million T cells were treated as lower bounds. Age showed a roughly linear inverse relationship with TCR beta diversity per million T cells.

Details on this clonotype: Antigen: not known.

Germline CDR1 MNHEY, CDR2 SMNVEV (reference sequence). This CDR3 contains 13 residues. The V and J ends lost 7 bases and 5 bases respectively, with 14 bases between them. The sample also formed part of further work on T cells of mothers and their children.

The rearrangement links TRBV27 to TRBJ2-5; D is unresolved. The TCR was taken from a boy aged 5-17 years in good health. The sequenced sample was blood. CDR3 in amino acids: CASKRAVGETQYF. Here the CDR3 DNA reads TGTGCCAGCAAAAGGGCGGTGGGGGAGACCCAGTACTTC.